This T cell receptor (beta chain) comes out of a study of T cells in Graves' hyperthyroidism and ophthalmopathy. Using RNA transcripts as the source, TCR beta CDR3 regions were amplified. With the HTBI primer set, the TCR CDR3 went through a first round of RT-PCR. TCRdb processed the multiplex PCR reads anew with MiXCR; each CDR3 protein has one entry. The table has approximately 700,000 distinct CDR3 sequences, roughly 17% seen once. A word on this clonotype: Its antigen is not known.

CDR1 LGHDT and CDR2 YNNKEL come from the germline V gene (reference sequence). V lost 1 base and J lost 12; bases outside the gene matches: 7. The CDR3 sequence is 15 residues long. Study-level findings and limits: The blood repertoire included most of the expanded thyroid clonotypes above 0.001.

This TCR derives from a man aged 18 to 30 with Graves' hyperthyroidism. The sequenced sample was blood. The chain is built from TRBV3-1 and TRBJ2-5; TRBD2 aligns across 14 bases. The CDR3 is CASSQAGTSGRGKYF. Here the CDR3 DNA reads TGTGCCAGCAGCCAAGCGGGGACTAGCGGGAGAGGGAAGTACTTC.